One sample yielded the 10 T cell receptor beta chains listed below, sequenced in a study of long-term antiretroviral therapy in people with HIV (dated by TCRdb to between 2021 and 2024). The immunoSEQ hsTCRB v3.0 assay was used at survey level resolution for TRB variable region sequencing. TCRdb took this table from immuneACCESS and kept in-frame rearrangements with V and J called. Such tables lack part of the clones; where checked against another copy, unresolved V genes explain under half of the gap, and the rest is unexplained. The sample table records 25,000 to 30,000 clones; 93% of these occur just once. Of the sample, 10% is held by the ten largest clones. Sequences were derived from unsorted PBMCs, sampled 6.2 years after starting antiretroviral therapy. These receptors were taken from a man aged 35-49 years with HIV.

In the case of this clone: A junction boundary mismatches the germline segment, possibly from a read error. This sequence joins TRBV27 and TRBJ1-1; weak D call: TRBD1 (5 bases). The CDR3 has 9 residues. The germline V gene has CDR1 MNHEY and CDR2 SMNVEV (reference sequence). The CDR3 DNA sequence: TGTGCCAGCAGTTTATGGGGGACCTTT. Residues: CASSLWGTF.

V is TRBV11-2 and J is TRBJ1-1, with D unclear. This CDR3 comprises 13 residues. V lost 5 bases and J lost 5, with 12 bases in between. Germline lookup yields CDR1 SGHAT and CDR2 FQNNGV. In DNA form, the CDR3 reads TGTGCCAGCAGCCCCCCTGGGCGGACTGAAGCTTTCTTT. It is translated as CASSPPGRTEAFF.

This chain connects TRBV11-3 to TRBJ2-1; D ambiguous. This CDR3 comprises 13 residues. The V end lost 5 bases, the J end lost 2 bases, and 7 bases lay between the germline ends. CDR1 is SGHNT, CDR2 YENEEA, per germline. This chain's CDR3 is CASSMTAYNEQFF. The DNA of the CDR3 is TGTGCCAGCAGCATGACCGCCTACAATGAGCAGTTCTTC.

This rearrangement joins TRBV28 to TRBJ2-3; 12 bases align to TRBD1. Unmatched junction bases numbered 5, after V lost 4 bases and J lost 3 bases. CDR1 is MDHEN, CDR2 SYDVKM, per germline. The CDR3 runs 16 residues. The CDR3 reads CASSSGTGGTTDTQYF. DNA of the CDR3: TGTGCCAGCAGTTCAGGGACAGGGGGCACAACAGATACGCAGTATTTT.

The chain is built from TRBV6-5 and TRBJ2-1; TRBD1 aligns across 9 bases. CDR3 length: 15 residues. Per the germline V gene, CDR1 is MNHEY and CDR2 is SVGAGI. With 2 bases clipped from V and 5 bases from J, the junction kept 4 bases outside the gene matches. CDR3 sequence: CASSYGTGLDNEQFF. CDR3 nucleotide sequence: TGTGCCAGCAGTTACGGGACAGGGTTGGACAATGAGCAGTTCTTC.

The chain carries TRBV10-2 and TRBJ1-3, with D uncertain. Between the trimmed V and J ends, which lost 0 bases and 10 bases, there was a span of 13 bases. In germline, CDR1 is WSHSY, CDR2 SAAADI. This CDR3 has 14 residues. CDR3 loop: CASSESRRPGTIYF. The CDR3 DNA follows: TGCGCCAGCAGTGAGTCGCGACGACCCGGGACCATATATTTT.

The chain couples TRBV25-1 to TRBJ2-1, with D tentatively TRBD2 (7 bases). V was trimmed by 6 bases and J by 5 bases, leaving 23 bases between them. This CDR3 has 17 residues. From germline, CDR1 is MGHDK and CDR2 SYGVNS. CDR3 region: CASRDGGGPGFDNEQFF. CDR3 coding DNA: TGTGCCAGCAGGGATGGCGGGGGCCCAGGGTTCGACAATGAGCAGTTCTTC.

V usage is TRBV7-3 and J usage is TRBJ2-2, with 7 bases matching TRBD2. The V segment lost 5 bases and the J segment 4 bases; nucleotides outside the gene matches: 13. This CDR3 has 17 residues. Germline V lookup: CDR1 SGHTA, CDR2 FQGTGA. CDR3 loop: CASSPNGEGVRTGELFF. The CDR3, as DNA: TGTGCCAGCAGCCCAAACGGGGAGGGAGTCCGCACCGGGGAGCTGTTTTTT.

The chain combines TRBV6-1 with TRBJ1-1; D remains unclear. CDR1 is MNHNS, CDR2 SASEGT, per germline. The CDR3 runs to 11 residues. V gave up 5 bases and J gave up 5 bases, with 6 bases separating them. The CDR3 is CASSYATEAFF. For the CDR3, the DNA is TGTGCCAGCAGTTATGCAACTGAAGCTTTCTTT.

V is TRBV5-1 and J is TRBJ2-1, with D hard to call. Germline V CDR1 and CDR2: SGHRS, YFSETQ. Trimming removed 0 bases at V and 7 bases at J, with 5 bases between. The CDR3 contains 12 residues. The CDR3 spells CASSLVENEQFF. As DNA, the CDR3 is TGCGCCAGCAGCTTGGTTGAAAATGAGCAGTTCTTC.